This TCR beta chain was sequenced in a study of blood T cell repertoires in COVID-19. Using immunoSEQ multiplex PCR, the repertoire was profiled, and TCRdb retains in-frame clones only, with some absent. The table lists approximately 230,000 clones, approximately 86% of them singletons. CDR1 and CDR2 (germline): LNHDA, SQIVND (reference sequence). V lost 6 bases, J lost 4 bases, and 13 bases lay in between. The CDR3 contains 14 residues. The receptor comes from a woman between 50 and 59 years old with acute COVID-19. The chain uses TRBV19 and TRBJ2-1; the D is unclear. Source material: PBMCs or T cells enriched from blood (not recorded which). The chain's CDR3 is CASSPLTEYNEQFF. The CDR3 DNA reads TGTGCCAGTAGCCCTTTAACAGAGTACAATGAGCAGTTCTTC.